This T cell receptor beta chain comes out of a study of T-cell memory formation after mild COVID-19. TCRdb reprocessed the 5' RACE reads via MiXCR and lists one record per CDR3 protein. The data show 550,000 to 700,000 distinct CDR3 sequences, around 17% seen once. CDR1 and CDR2 (germline): SEHNR, FQNEAQ (reference sequence). This CDR3 is built from 14 residues. V was clipped by 2 bases and J by 4 bases, with 11 bases between them. This clonotype was obtained from an adult woman who had mild COVID-19 (a few samples of this study predate the infection). Cell type and time point are not known. The rearrangement joins TRBV7-9 to TRBJ1-2, with D possibly matching TRBD1 (6 bases). Input material: PBMCs or a T cell subset sorted from them (not recorded which). The CDR3 is CASSLSADSYGYTF. In nucleotides, the CDR3 is TGTGCCAGCAGCTTATCTGCGGACAGCTATGGCTACACCTTC.